The clone carrying this T cell receptor (beta chain) has at least ten counts. Its specificity is not known. These data belong to a study of blood T cells in healthy people across ages. Study-level findings and limits: More naive CD4+ cells and higher diversity were found in long-lived than in aged donors. Unsorted PBMCs blocked a conclusive comparison of naive and antigen-experienced cells.

The authors ran a second PCR of about 6 to 12 cycles using a sample-barcoded 5' primer and a J-beta primer mix. Each cDNA molecule was tagged by a template-switch adaptor that had 12 random nucleotides. A single record per CDR3 protein comes from TCRdb applying MiXCR to the 5' RACE reads. The sample shows about 1,500,000 distinct CDR3 sequences, 28% of them seen only once. Every donor gave 7.5 to 10 milliliters of peripheral blood. Trimming shortened V by 7 bases and J by 1 base, and 11 bases separated the two germline ends. Germline V CDR1 and CDR2: SQVTM, ANQGSEA. The CDR3 consists of 12 residues. The sequenced sample consisted of blood. The gene calls are TRBV29-1 and TRBJ2-7; possibly TRBD1 or TRBD2 for D (5 bases each). The clonotype originates from a woman aged 25 to 39 in good health. The CDR3 loop reads CSGIGASYEQYF. CDR3 coding DNA: TGCAGCGGAATCGGGGCTTCCTACGAGCAGTACTTC.